The rows below give T cell receptor beta chains drawn from one sample of a study of blood T cell repertoires in COVID-19. Here immunoSEQ multiplex PCR was the method, and the copy in TCRdb shows in-frame clones only, minus some. The sample includes approximately 240,000 clones, under 90% of them seen just once. Sequenced sample: peripheral blood. Receptors were obtained from a woman between 55 and 75 years old who had recovered from COVID-19. Each CDR3 is given with its conserved first and last residue. D genes are given only for firm matches. Expanded clones get a size class; other rows say once, few or many, or leave the size out.

once	TRBV30	TRBD2	TRBJ2-7	CAWSGSGTRRLYEQYF	TGTGCCTGGAGTGGGAGCGGGACTAGGCGACTATACGAGCAGTACTTC
.	TRBV29-1	.	TRBJ2-7	CSDAGVPYEQYF	TGCAGCGACGCCGGGGTCCCCTACGAGCAGTACTTC
.	TRBV7-2	TRBD1	TRBJ1-2	CASSPGTGDFGYTF	TGTGCCAGCAGCCCTGGGACAGGGGATTTTGGCTACACCTTC
.	TRBV4-1	.	TRBJ1-5	CASSPGHGPNQPQHF	TGCGCCAGCAGCCCCGGACACGGGCCCAATCAGCCCCAGCATTTT
.	TRBV30	TRBD1	TRBJ2-7	CAWGTGGEQYF	TGTGCCTGGGGGACAGGGGGTGAGCAGTACTTC
.	TRBV27	.	TRBJ2-2	CASRMDISNTGELFF	TGTGCCAGCAGGATGGACATTTCGAACACCGGGGAGCTGTTTTTT
.	TRBV7-2	.	TRBJ2-5	CASSEVGQSQETQYF	TGTGCCAGCAGCGAAGTAGGACAGAGCCAAGAGACCCAGTACTTC
.	TRBV27	.	TRBJ2-1	CASTSLGAGVNEQFF	TGTGCCAGCACCTCACTGGGTGCAGGGGTCAATGAGCAGTTCTTC
.	TRBV7-9	TRBD1	TRBJ1-3	CASSEGQGVNTIYF	TGTGCCAGCAGCGAGGGACAGGGGGTAAACACCATATATTTT
.	TRBV15	.	TRBJ1-1	CATSRDQVDFEAFF	TGTGCCACCAGCAGAGATCAGGTGGATTTCGAAGCTTTCTTT
.	TRBV28	TRBD1	TRBJ2-6	CASSLHGTGEYGANVLTF	TGTGCCAGCAGTTTACACGGGACAGGGGAATATGGGGCCAACGTCCTGACTTTC
.	TRBV11-2	TRBD2	TRBJ2-1	CASSLRRGGYNEQFF	TGTGCCAGCAGCTTGAGGCGGGGGGGGTACAATGAGCAGTTCTTC
.	TRBV9	.	TRBJ2-3	CASSVGGTSTHAQYF	TGTGCCAGCAGCGTAGGGGGAACTAGCACGCACGCGCAGTATTTT
once	TRBV29-1	TRBD1	TRBJ2-7	CSVTGQGFSYEQYF	TGCAGCGTGACGGGACAGGGCTTTTCCTACGAGCAGTACTTC
.	TRBV7-9	.	TRBJ2-2	CASSNTYRFDTGELFF	TGTGCCAGCAGCAACACCTACAGGTTCGACACCGGGGAGCTGTTTTTT
.	TRBV19	TRBD2	TRBJ2-1	CASSIEVRSGGAGEQFF	TGTGCCAGTAGTATAGAAGTACGTAGCGGGGGGGCCGGTGAGCAGTTCTTC
.	TRBV4-2	TRBD1	TRBJ1-1	CASSQETGQGTTEAFF	TGTGCCAGCAGCCAAGAAACGGGACAGGGCACCACTGAAGCTTTCTTT
.	TRBV5-1	.	TRBJ2-2	CASSLAGETGELFF	TGCGCCAGCAGCTTGGCGGGAGAAACCGGGGAGCTGTTTTTT
.	TRBV9	TRBD1	TRBJ2-2	CASRTGGASTGELFF	TGTGCCAGCAGAACAGGGGGCGCGAGCACCGGGGAGCTGTTTTTT
.	TRBV7-2	TRBD2	TRBJ2-3	CASSFRTSGDTQYF	TGTGCCAGCAGCTTCCGGACTAGCGGGGATACGCAGTATTTT
few	TRBV7-3	TRBD1	TRBJ2-7	CASSLGQGKYEQYF	TGTGCCAGCAGCTTAGGACAGGGAAAGTACGAGCAGTACTTC
.	TRBV6-2/TRBV6-3	.	TRBJ2-7	CASSYRGNPYEQYF	TGTGCCAGCAGTTACCGGGGGAACCCCTACGAGCAGTACTTC
.	TRBV5-1	.	TRBJ2-1	CASSLERNEQFF	TGCGCCAGCAGCTTGGAGAGGAATGAGCAGTTCTTC
.	TRBV7-9	.	TRBJ1-2	CASSLQDYGYTF	TGTGCCAGCAGCCTCCAGGACTATGGCTACACCTTC
.	TRBV19	.	TRBJ1-6	CASSWEGLSPLHF	TGTGCCAGTAGTTGGGAGGGTTTGTCACCCCTCCACTTT
once	TRBV30	TRBD1	TRBJ2-4	CAWSDPPGTGAWGIQYF	TGTGCCTGGAGTGACCCCCCCGGGACAGGGGCTTGGGGCATTCAGTACTTC
.	TRBV9	.	TRBJ2-6	CASSVGDSSGANVLTF	TGTGCCAGCAGCGTAGGAGACAGCTCTGGGGCCAACGTCCTGACTTTC
.	TRBV6-2/TRBV6-3	TRBD2	TRBJ2-2	CASSLTSGGWTGELFF	TGTGCCAGCAGCCTTACTAGCGGGGGATGGACCGGGGAGCTGTTTTTT
few	TRBV10-3	.	TRBJ1-5	CAISGDTAGPQHF	TGTGCCATCAGTGGGGACACCGCTGGGCCCCAGCATTTT
.	TRBV2	TRBD1	TRBJ1-3	CASRTGPMDTIYF	TGTGCCAGCAGGACAGGGCCAATGGACACCATATATTTT
.	TRBV15	.	TRBJ1-2	CATSGDINYGYTF	TGTGCCACCAGCGGAGATATTAACTATGGCTACACCTTC
many	TRBV2	TRBD1	TRBJ2-3	CASSRDRVVWKYF	TGTGCCAGCAGTCGGGACAGGGTGGTGTGGAAGTATTTT
.	TRBV11-3	.	TRBJ2-1	CASSLGGVRNNEQFF	TGTGCCAGCAGCTTAGGGGGGGTCAGAAATAATGAGCAGTTCTTC
.	TRBV6-4	.	TRBJ1-1	CASRQGTNTEAFF	TGTGCCAGCAGACAGGGCACGAACACTGAAGCTTTCTTT